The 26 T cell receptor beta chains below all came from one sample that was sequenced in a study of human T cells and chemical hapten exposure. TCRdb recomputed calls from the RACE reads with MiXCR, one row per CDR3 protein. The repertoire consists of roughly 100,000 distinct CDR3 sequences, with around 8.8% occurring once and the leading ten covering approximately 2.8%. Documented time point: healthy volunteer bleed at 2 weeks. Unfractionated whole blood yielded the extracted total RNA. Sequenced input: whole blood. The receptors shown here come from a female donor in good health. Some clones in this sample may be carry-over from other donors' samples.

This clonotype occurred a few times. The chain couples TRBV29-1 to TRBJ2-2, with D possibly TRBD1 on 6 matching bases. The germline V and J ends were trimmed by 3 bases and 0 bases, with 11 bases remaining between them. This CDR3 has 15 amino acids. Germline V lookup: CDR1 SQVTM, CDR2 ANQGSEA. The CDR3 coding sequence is TGCAGCGTTGAGTATGGGGGCGCGAACACCGGGGAGCTGTTTTTT. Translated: CSVEYGGANTGELFF.

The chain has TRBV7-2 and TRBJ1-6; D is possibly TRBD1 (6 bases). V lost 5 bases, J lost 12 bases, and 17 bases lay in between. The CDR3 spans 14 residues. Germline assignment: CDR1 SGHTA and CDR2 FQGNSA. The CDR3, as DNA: TGTGCCAGCAGCGCCGGGATGGGGGCAATACCCCTCCACTTT. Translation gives CASSAGMGAIPLHF.

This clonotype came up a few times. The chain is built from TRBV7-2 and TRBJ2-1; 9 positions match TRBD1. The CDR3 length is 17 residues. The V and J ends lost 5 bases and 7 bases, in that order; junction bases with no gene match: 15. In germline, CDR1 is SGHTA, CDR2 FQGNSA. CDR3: CASSIRDRAILPNEQFF. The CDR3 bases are TGTGCCAGCAGCATCCGGGACAGGGCTATTCTACCTAATGAGCAGTTCTTC.

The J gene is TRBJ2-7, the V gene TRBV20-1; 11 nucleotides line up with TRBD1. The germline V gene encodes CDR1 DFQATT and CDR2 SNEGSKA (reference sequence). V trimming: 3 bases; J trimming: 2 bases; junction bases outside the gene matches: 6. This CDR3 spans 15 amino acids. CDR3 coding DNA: TGCAGTGCTAGGGAGGGACAGGGGGGACCCTACGAGCAGTACTTC. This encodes CSAREGQGGPYEQYF.

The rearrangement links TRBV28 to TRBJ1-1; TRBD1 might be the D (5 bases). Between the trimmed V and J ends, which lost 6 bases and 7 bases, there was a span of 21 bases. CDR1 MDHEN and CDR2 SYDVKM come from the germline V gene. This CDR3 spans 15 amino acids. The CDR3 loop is CASRTFGGPTLEAFF. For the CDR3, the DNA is TGTGCCAGCAGGACCTTCGGGGGTCCCACCCTTGAAGCTTTCTTT.

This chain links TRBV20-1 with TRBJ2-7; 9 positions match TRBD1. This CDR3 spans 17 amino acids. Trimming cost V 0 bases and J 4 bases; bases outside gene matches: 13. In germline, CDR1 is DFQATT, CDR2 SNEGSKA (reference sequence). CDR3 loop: CSARDWDIGTGRYEQYF. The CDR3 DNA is TGCAGTGCTAGAGATTGGGATATAGGGACAGGGCGGTACGAGCAGTACTTC.

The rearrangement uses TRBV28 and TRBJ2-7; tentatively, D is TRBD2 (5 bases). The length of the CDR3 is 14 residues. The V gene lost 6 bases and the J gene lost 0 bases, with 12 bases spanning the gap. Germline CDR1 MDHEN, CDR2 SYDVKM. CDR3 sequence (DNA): TGTGCCAGCAGCCAAAGCGGTATCTCCTACGAGCAGTACTTC. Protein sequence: CASSQSGISYEQYF.

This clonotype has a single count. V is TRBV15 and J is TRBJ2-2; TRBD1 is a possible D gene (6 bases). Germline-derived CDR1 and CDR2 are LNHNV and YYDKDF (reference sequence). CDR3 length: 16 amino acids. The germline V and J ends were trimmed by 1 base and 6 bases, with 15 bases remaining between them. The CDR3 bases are TGTGCCACCAGCAGAGTCTCAGGGGATAGTTCCGGGGAGCTGTTTTTT. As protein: CATSRVSGDSSGELFF.

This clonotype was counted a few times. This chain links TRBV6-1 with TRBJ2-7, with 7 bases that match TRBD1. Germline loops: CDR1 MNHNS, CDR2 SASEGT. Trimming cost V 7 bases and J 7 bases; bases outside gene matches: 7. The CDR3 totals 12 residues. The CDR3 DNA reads TGTGCCAGCACCCAGGGGGTCGGAGAGCAGTACTTC. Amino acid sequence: CASTQGVGEQYF.

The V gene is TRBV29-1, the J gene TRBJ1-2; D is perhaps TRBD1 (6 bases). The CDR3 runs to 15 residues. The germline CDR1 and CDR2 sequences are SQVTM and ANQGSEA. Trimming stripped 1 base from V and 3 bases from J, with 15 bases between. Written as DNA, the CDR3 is TGCAGCGTTGAAGCTTTGGTAGAGGGGGACTATGGCTACACCTTC. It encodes CSVEALVEGDYGYTF.

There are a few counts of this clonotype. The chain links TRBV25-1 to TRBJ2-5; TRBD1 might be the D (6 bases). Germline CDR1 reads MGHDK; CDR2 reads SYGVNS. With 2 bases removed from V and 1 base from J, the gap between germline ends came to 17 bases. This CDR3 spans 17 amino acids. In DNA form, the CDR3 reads TGTGCCAGCAGTGAACTTCACGGTGGACAGCTCCAAGAGACCCAGTACTTC. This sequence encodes CASSELHGGQLQETQYF.

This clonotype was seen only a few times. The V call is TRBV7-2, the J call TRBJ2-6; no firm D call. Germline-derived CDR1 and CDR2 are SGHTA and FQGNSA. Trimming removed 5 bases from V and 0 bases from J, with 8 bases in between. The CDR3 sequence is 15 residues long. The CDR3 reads CASSPFYSGANVLTF. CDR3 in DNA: TGTGCCAGCAGCCCCTTCTACTCTGGGGCCAACGTCCTGACTTTC.

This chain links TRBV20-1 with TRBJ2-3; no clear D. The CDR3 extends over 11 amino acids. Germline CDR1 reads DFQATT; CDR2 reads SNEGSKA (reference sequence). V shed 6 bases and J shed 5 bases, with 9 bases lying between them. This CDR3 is CSAIKQDTQYF. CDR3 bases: TGCAGTGCGATCAAGCAAGATACGCAGTATTTT.

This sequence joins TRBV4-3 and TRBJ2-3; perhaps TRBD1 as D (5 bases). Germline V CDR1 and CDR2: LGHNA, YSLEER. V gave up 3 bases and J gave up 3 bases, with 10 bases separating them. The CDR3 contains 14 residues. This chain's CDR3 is CASSQTTATDTQYF. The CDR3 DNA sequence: TGCGCCAGCAGCCAGACGACAGCTACAGATACGCAGTATTTT.

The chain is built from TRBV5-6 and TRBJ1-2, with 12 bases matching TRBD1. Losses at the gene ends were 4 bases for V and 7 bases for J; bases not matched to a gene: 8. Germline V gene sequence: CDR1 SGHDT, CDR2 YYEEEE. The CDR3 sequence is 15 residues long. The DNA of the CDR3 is TGTGCCAGCAGCCGAAAAGGGACAGGGGGCCTTGGCTACACCTTC. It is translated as CASSRKGTGGLGYTF.

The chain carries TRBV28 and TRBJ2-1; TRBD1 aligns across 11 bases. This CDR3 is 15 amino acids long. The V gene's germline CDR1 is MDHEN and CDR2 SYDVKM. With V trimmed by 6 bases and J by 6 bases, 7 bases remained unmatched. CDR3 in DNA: TGTGCCAGCAGGCCTCCGGGACAGGGGGTCAATGAGCAGTTCTTC. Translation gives CASRPPGQGVNEQFF.

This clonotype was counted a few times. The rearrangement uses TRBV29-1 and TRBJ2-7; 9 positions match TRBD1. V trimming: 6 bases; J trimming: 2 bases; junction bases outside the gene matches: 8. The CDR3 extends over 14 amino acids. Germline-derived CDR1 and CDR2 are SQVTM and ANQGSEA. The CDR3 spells CSVEDRGSAYEQYF. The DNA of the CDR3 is TGCAGCGTCGAGGACAGGGGAAGCGCCTACGAGCAGTACTTC.

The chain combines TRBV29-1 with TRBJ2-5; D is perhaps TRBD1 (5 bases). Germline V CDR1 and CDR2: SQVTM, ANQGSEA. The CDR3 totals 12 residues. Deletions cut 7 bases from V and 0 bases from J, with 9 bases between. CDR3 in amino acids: CSAWTNQETQYF. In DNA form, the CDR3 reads TGCAGCGCCTGGACAAACCAAGAGACCCAGTACTTC.

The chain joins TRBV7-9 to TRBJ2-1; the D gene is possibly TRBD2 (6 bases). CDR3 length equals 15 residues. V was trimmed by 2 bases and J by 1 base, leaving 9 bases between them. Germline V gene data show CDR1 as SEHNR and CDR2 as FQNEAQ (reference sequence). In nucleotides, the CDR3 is TGTGCCAGCAGCTTACTAGCGCAATCCTACAATGAGCAGTTCTTC. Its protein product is CASSLLAQSYNEQFF.

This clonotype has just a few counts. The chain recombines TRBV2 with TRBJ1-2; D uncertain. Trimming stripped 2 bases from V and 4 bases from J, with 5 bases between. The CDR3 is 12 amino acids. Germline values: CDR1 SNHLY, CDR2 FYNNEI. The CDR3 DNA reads TGTGCCAGCAGTGAAAATCCCTATGGCTACACCTTC. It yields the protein CASSENPYGYTF.

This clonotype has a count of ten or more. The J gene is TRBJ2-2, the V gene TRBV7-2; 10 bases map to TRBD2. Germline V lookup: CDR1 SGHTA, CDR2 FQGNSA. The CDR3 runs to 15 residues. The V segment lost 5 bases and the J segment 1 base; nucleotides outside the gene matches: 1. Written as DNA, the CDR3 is TGTGCCAGCAGCCGACTAGCGGGGAACACCGGGGAGCTGTTTTTT. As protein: CASSRLAGNTGELFF.

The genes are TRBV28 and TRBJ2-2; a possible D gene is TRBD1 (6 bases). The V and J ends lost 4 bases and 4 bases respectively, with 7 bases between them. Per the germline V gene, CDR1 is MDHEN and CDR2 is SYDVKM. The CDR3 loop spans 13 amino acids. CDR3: CASSWTVTGELFF. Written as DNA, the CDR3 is TGTGCCAGCAGTTGGACAGTCACCGGGGAGCTGTTTTTT.

CDR3 residues: CASSLFSGSGCYNEQFF. In nucleotides, the CDR3 is TGTGCCAGCAGCTTGTTTAGCGGTAGCGGGTGCTACAATGAGCAGTTCTTC. The V call is TRBV5-5, the J call TRBJ2-1; 7 bases fit TRBD2. Germline loops: CDR1 SGHKS, CDR2 YYEKEE (reference sequence). This CDR3 is 17 amino acids long. Trimming took 1 base from V and 3 from J; bases not matched to a gene: 10.

In nucleotides, the CDR3 is TGTGCCAGCAGTTTCGGTGGCGGGGTTTACGAGCAGTACTTC. This translates into CASSFGGGVYEQYF. J is TRBJ2-7 and V is TRBV28; possible D gene TRBD2, 6 bases. V was clipped by 3 bases and J by 4 bases, with 13 bases between them. The CDR3 length is 14 residues. The germline V gene encodes CDR1 MDHEN and CDR2 SYDVKM.

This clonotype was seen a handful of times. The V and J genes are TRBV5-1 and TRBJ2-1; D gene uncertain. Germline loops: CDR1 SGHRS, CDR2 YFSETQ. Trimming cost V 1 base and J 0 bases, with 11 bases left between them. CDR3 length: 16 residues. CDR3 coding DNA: TGCGCCAGCAGCTTGAACTCCGTTAACTCCTACAATGAGCAGTTCTTC. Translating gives CASSLNSVNSYNEQFF. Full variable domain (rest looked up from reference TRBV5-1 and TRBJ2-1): KAGVTQTPRYLIKTRGQQVTLSCSPISGHRSVSWYQQTPGQGLQFLFEYFSETQRNKGNFPGRFSGRQFSNSRSEMNVSTLELGDSALYLCASSLNSVNSYNEQFFGPGTRLTVL.

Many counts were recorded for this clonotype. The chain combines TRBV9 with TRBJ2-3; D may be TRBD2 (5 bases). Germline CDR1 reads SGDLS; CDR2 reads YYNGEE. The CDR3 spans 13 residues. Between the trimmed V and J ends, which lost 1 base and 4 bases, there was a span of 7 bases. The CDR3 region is CASSVFGADTQYF. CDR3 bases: TGTGCCAGCAGCGTATTCGGGGCAGATACGCAGTATTTT. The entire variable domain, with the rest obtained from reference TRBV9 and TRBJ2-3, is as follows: DSGVTQTPKHLITATGQRVTLRCSPRSGDLSVYWYQQSLDQGLQFLIQYYNGEERAKGNILERFSAQQFPDLHSELNLSSLELGDSALYFCASSVFGADTQYFGPGTRLTVL.